What follows are 8 T cell receptor beta chains derived from one specimen sequenced in a study of human T cells and chemical hapten exposure. Time point given: patch test 3, about 24 weeks after DPC sensitization. Described treatment: therapeutic diphenylcyclopropenone sensitization with weekly scalp DPC. Via MiXCR, TCRdb re-called the RACE reads, giving one row per CDR3 protein. The data hold 150,000 to 200,000 distinct CDR3 sequences, with 24% observed a single time. The sequencing used whole blood, collected in connection with sensitization to the hapten diphenylcyclopropenone (DPC). Every receptor here comes from a woman in her thirties or forties with alopecia areata. Some clones in this sample may be carry-over from other donors' samples.

V usage is TRBV5-5 and J usage is TRBJ1-1, with TRBD1 matching over 7 bases. V gave up 0 bases and J gave up 7 bases; unmatched junction bases: 9. The CDR3 runs to 15 residues. Germline V gives CDR1 SGHKS, CDR2 YYEKEE (reference sequence). CDR3 nucleotide sequence: TGTGCCAGCAGCTTGGTGGCAGGGGGTTTGGTTGAAGCTTTCTTT. This sequence encodes CASSLVAGGLVEAFF.

This clonotype was counted only a few times. The chain uses TRBV29-1 and TRBJ2-7, with D unclear. The CDR3 totals 12 residues. V was cut by 4 bases and J by 6 bases, with 13 bases left in between. The V gene's germline CDR1 is SQVTM and CDR2 ANQGSEA. The CDR3 loop is CSVVREWGEQYF. DNA of the CDR3: TGCAGCGTTGTTAGGGAATGGGGCGAGCAGTACTTC.

CDR3 sequence (DNA): TGCAGCGTTGAAGGGGACTTCTACAATGAGCAGTTCTTC. As protein: CSVEGDFYNEQFF. The rearrangement joins TRBV29-1 to TRBJ2-1; tentative D call: TRBD2 (6 bases). CDR3 size: 13 residues. Germline CDR1 SQVTM, CDR2 ANQGSEA. V lost 1 base to trimming and J lost 3 bases, with 7 bases between them.

The chain couples TRBV5-6 to TRBJ1-2; 7 bases map to TRBD1. The CDR3 has 13 residues. The J segment lost 8 bases and the V segment lost 3 bases, leaving 7 bases of the junction unmatched. In germline, CDR1 is SGHDT, CDR2 YYEEEE. CDR3 nucleotide sequence: TGTGCCAGCAGCTCTACCCGGACAGGCGGCTACACCTTC. It yields the protein CASSSTRTGGYTF.

CDR3 sequence: CASSLDFAGGYYEQYF. CDR3 DNA: TGCGCCAGCAGCTTGGACTTCGCGGGAGGCTACTACGAGCAGTACTTC. This rearrangement joins TRBV5-1 to TRBJ2-7, with TRBD2 matching over 8 bases. CDR3 length: 16 residues. Per the germline V gene, CDR1 is SGHRS and CDR2 is YFSETQ. Trimming cost V 0 bases and J 3 bases; bases outside gene matches: 8.

This clonotype was seen a few times. The chain is built from TRBV24-1 and TRBJ2-1; unclear D gene. The germline V and J ends were trimmed by 5 bases and 10 bases, with 17 bases remaining between them. This CDR3 is 14 amino acids long. Looked up from germline, CDR1 is KGHDR and CDR2 is SFDVKD. Here the CDR3 reads CATSAQATLEEQFF. CDR3 DNA: TGTGCCACCAGTGCCCAGGCCACCCTGGAGGAGCAGTTCTTC.

This clonotype was picked up one time. V is TRBV7-6 and J is TRBJ1-1; 11 positions agree with TRBD1. Trimming took 5 bases from V and 4 from J; bases not matched to a gene: 9. The CDR3 is 16 amino acids. The germline gives CDR1 SGHVS, CDR2 FNYEAQ. The CDR3: CASSPRAGTGGTEAFF. The CDR3 coding sequence is TGTGCCAGCAGCCCCCGAGCCGGGACAGGGGGCACTGAAGCTTTCTTT.

The V call is TRBV20-1, the J call TRBJ1-4; no firm D call. CDR1 DFQATT and CDR2 SNEGSKA come from the germline V gene (reference sequence). CDR3 length equals 14 residues. Trimming pared 5 bases from V and 0 bases from J, leaving 10 bases between. This chain's CDR3 is CSAQDKATNEKLFF. CDR3 coding DNA: TGCAGTGCTCAAGACAAAGCAACTAATGAAAAACTGTTTTTT.